This T cell receptor (beta chain) was sequenced in a study of T cell repertoires in cytomegalovirus infection. Study context: Public TCR beta signatures marked donors with CMV infection and the matching HLA.

Trimming cost V 2 bases and J 5 bases, with 6 bases left between them. Germline loops: CDR1 MGHDK, CDR2 SYGVNS. This CDR3 is 12 amino acids long. TCRdb recomputed calls from the reads with MiXCR, one row per CDR3 protein. There are 200,000 to 300,000 distinct CDR3 sequences in the sample; around 13% occur only once, and about 8.7% lies in the top ten. In its sample, this clonotype was seen a few times. The antigen is undetermined. Study results and caveats: CMV carriers with the relevant HLA were identified by cumulative public TCR beta family frequency.

The sequence was collected from a human donor in good health (CMV status not recorded). Some clones in this sample may be carry-over from other donors' samples. This chain uses TRBV25-1 with TRBJ1-2; D is unresolved. The sequencing sample was made of PBMCs. CDR3 coding DNA: TGTGCCAGCAGTGAACGGAATTATGGCTACACCTTC. It specifies CASSERNYGYTF.